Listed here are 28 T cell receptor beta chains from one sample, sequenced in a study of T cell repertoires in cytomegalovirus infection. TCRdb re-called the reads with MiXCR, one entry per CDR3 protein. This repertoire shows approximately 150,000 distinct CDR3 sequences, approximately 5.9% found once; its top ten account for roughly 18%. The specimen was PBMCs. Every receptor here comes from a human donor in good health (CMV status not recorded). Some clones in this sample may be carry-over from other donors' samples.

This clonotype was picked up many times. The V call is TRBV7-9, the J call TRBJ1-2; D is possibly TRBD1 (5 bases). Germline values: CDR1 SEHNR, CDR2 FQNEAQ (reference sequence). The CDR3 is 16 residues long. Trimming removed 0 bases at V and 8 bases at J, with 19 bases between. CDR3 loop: CASSLALDRDPRGYTF. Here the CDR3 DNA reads TGTGCCAGCAGCTTAGCTCTTGACAGAGATCCTCGGGGCTACACCTTC.

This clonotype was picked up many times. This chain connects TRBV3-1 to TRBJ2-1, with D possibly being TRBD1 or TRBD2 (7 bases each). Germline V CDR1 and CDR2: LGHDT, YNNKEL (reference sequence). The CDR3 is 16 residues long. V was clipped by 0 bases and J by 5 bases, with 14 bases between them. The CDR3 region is CASSQDSGGANNEQFF. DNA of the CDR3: TGTGCCAGCAGCCAAGATTCAGGGGGGGCCAACAATGAGCAGTTCTTC.

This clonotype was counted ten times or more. The CDR3 spells CASSVSPGATNEKLFF. The CDR3 nucleotides read TGTGCCAGCAGCGTCAGTCCAGGTGCAACTAATGAAAAACTGTTTTTT. V is TRBV7-2 and J is TRBJ1-4; no firm D call. The CDR3 loop spans 16 amino acids. Trimming took off 5 bases at V and 0 bases at J, with 13 bases between the two ends. Germline V gene lookup returns CDR1 SGHTA and CDR2 FQGNSA.

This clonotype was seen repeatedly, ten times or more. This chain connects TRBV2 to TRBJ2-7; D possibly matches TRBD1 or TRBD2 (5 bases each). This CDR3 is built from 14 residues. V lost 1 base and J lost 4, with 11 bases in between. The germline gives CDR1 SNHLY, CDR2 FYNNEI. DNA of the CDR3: TGTGCCAGCAGTGAAGGAAGGGGACGGTACGAGCAGTACTTC. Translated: CASSEGRGRYEQYF.

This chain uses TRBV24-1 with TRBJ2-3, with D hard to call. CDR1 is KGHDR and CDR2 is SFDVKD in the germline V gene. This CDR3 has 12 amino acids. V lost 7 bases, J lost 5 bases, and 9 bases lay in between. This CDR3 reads CATSDLIDTQYF. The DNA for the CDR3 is TGTGCCACCAGCGACCTAATAGATACGCAGTATTTT.

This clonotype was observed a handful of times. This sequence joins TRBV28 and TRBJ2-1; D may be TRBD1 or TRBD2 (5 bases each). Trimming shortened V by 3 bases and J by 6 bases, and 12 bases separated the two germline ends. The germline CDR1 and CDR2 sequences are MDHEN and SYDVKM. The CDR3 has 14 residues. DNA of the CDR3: TGTGCCAGCAGTTTGGGGACGGATCTCAATGAGCAGTTCTTC. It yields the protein CASSLGTDLNEQFF.

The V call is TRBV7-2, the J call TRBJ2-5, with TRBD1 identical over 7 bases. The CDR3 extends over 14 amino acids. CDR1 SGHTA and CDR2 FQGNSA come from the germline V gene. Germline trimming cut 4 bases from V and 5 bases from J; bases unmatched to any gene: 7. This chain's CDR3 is CASSSYRGSETQYF. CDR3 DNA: TGTGCCAGCAGCTCCTACAGGGGATCCGAGACCCAGTACTTC.

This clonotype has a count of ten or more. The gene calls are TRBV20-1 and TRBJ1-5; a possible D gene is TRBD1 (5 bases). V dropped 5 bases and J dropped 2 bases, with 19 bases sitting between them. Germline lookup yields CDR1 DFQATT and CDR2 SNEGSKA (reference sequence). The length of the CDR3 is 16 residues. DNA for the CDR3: TGCAGTGCTTCTACTTTACGGGACCAACGCAATCAGCCCCAGCATTTT. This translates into CSASTLRDQRNQPQHF.

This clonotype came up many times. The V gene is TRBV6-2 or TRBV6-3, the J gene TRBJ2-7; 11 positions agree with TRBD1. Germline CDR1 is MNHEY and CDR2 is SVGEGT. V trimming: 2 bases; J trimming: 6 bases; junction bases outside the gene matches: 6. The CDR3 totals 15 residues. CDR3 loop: CASSYMGQGEGEQYF. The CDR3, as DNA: TGTGCCAGCAGTTACATGGGACAGGGGGAAGGCGAGCAGTACTTC.

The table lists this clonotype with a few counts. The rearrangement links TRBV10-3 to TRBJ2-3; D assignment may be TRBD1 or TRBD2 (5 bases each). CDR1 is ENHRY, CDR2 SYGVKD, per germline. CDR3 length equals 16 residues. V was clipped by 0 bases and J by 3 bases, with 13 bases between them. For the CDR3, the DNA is TGTGCCATCAGTGAGTCGGGACGGGGTGGTACAGATACGCAGTATTTT. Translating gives CAISESGRGGTDTQYF.

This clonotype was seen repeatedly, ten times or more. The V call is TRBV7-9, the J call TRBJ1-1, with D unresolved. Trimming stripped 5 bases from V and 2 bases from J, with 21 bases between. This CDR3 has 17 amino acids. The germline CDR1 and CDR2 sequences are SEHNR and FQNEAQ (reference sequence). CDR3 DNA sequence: TGTGCCAGCAGCCCCCGGATAGCCGGCCTGGATAACACTGAAGCTTTCTTT. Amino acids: CASSPRIAGLDNTEAFF.

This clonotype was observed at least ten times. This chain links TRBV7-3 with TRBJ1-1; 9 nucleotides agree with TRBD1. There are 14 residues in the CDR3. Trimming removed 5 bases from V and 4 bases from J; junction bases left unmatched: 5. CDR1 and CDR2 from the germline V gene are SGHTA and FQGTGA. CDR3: CASSPNRGPTEAFF. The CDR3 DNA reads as TGTGCCAGCAGCCCCAACAGGGGGCCCACTGAAGCTTTCTTT. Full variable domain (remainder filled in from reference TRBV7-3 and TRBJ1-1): GAGVSQTPSNKVTEKGKYVELRCDPISGHTALYWYRQSLGQGPEFLIYFQGTGAADDSGLPNDRFFAVRPEGSVSTLKIQRTERGDSAVYLCASSPNRGPTEAFFGQGTRLTVV.

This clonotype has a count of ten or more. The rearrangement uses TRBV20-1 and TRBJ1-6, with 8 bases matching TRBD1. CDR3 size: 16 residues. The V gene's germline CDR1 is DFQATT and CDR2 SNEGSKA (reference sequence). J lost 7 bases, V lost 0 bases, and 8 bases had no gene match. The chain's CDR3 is CSARERGTGGNSPLHF. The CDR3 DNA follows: TGCAGTGCTAGAGAGCGCGGGACAGGTGGGAATTCACCCCTCCACTTT.

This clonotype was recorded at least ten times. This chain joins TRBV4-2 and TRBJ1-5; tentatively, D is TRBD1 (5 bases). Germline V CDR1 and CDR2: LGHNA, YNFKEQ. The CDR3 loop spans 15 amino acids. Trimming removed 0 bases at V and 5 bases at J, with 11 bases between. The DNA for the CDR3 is TGTGCCAGCAGCCAAGATATAGGGGCCCATCAGCCCCAGCATTTT. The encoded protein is CASSQDIGAHQPQHF.

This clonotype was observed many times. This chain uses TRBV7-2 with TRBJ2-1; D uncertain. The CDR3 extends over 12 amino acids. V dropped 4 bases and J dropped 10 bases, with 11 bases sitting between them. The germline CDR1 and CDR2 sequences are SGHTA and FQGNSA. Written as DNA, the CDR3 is TGTGCCAGCAGCTCCCCCAGCCGGGAGCAGTTCTTC. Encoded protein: CASSSPSREQFF.

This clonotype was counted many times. The CDR3 is CATSVPGGREQFF. The CDR3 DNA is TGTGCCACCAGTGTCCCTGGTGGCCGTGAGCAGTTCTTC. This chain joins TRBV24-1 and TRBJ2-1; D uncertain. The V end lost 5 bases, the J end lost 9 bases, and 13 bases lay between the germline ends. The germline CDR1 and CDR2 sequences are KGHDR and SFDVKD. The CDR3 runs 13 residues.

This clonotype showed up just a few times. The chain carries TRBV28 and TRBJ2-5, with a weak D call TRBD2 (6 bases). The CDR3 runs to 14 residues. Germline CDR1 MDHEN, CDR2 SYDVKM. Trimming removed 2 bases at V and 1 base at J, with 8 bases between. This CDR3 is CASSLLATQETQYF. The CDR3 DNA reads TGTGCCAGCAGTTTACTAGCGACCCAAGAGACCCAGTACTTC. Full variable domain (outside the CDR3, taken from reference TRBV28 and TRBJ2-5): DVKVTQSSRYLVKRTGEKVFLECVQDMDHENMFWYRQDPGLGLRLIYFSYDVKMKEKGDIPEGYSVSREKKERFSLILESASTNQTSMYLCASSLLATQETQYFGPGTRLLVL.

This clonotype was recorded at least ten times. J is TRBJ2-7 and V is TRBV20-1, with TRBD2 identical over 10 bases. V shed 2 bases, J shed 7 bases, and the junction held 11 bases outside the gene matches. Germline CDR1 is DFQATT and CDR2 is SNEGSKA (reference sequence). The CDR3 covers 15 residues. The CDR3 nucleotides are TGCAGTGCTAGAATAGCGGGGGGATTGGCGGGGGAGCAGTACTTC. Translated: CSARIAGGLAGEQYF.

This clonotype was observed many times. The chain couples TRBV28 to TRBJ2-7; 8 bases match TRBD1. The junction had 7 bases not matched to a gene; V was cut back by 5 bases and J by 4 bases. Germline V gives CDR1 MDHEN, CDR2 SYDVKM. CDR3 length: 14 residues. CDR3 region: CASSETGERYEQYF. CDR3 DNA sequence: TGTGCCAGCAGTGAGACAGGGGAGAGGTACGAGCAGTACTTC. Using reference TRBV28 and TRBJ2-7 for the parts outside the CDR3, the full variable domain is DVKVTQSSRYLVKRTGEKVFLECVQDMDHENMFWYRQDPGLGLRLIYFSYDVKMKEKGDIPEGYSVSREKKERFSLILESASTNQTSMYLCASSETGERYEQYFGPGTRLTVT.

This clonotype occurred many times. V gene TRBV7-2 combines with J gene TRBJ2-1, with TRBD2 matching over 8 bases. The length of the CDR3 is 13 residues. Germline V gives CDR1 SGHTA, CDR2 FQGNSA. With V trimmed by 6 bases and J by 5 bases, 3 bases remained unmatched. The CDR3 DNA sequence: TGTGCCAGCAGTGTAGCGGGGAACAATGAGCAGTTCTTC. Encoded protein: CASSVAGNNEQFF.

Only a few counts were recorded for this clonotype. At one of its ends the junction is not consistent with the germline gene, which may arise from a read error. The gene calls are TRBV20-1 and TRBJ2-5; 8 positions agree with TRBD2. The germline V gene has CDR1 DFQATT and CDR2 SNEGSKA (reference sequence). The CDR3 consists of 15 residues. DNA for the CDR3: TGCAGTGTTAGAGGTGTAGTAGCGGGACAAGAGACCCAGTACTTC. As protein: CSVRGVVAGQETQYF.

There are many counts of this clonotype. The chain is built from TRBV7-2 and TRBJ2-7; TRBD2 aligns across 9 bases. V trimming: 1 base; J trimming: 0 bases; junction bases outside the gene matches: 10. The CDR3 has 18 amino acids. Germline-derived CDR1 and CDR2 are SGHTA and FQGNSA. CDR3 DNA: TGTGCCAGCAGCTTAGACACGCCTCTAGCGGGGTACTCCTACGAGCAGTACTTC. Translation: CASSLDTPLAGYSYEQYF.

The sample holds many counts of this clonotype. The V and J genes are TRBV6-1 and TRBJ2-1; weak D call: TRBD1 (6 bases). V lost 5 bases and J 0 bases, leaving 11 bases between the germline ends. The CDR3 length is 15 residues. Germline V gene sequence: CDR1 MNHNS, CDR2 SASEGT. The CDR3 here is CASSPQGGSYNEQFF. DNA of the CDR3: TGTGCCAGCAGTCCACAGGGCGGCTCCTACAATGAGCAGTTCTTC.

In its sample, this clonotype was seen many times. For the CDR3, the DNA is TGTGCCAGCAGCTGGGGTGCGACGGGCGAGCAGTACTTC. It is translated as CASSWGATGEQYF. The V and J genes are TRBV7-3 and TRBJ2-7; D is unresolved. Deletions cut 4 bases from V and 6 bases from J, with 13 bases between. Germline CDR1 and CDR2: SGHTA and FQGTGA. CDR3 length: 13 amino acids.

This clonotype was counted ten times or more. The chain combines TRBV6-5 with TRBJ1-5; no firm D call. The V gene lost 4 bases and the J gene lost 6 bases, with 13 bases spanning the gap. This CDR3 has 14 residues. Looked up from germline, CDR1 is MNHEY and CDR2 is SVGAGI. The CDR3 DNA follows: TGTGCCAGCAGTTTCTCCCTGAGCTCTCAGCCCCAGCATTTT. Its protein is CASSFSLSSQPQHF.

The CDR3 DNA follows: TGTGCCAGCACCGACAGGAATCAGCCCCAGCATTTT. Its translation is CASTDRNQPQHF. This sequence joins TRBV2 and TRBJ1-5; tentatively, D is TRBD1 (6 bases). V lost 7 bases and J 4 bases, leaving 8 bases between the germline ends. The CDR3 contains 12 residues. CDR1 and CDR2 from the germline V gene are SNHLY and FYNNEI.

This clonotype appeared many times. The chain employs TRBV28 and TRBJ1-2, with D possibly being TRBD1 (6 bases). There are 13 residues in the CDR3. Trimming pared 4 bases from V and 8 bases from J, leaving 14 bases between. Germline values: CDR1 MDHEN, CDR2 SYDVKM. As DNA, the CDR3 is TGTGCCAGCAGTTCAGCAGGGGTGTGGGGCTACACCTTC. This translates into CASSSAGVWGYTF.

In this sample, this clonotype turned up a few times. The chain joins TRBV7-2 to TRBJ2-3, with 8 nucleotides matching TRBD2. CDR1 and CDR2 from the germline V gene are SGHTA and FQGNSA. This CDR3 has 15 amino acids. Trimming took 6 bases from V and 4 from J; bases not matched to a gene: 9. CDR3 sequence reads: CASRPPGGGPDTQYF. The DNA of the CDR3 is TGTGCCAGCAGGCCCCCGGGGGGGGGCCCAGATACGCAGTATTTT.